These 13 T cell receptor beta chains share one sample of origin, sequenced in a study of radiotherapy plus CTLA-4 blockade in lung cancer. Clones were read by immunoSEQ multiplex PCR, and TCRdb kept only the in-frame ones, dropping some. The sample has more than 75,000 clones, around 86% seen once. The specimen was peripheral blood, collected from a patient treated with radiotherapy plus ipilimumab. All receptors come from a human donor with non-small cell lung cancer who had stable disease on radiotherapy plus ipilimumab.

This chain links TRBV6-1 with TRBJ2-3; D may be TRBD1 or TRBD2 (7 bases each). The V gene lost 10 bases and the J gene lost 0 bases, with 14 bases spanning the gap. CDR3 length equals 14 residues. Germline V gives CDR1 MNHNS, CDR2 SASEGT. CDR3 region: CAIRGGESTDTQYF. CDR3 bases: TGTGCCATCAGGGGGGGAGAGAGCACAGATACGCAGTATTTT.

The rearrangement uses TRBV9 and TRBJ1-3; no definite D call. The CDR3 has 15 amino acids. The V gene's germline CDR1 is SGDLS and CDR2 YYNGEE. V lost 0 bases and J 0 bases, leaving 7 bases between the germline ends. The DNA for the CDR3 is TGTGCCAGCAGCGTAGAGTTGGGCTCTGGAAACACCATATATTTT. As protein: CASSVELGSGNTIYF. The entire variable domain, with the rest obtained from reference TRBV9 and TRBJ1-3, is as follows: DSGVTQTPKHLITATGQRVTLRCSPRSGDLSVYWYQQSLDQGLQFLIQYYNGEERAKGNILERFSAQQFPDLHSELNLSSLELGDSALYFCASSVELGSGNTIYFGEGSWLTVV.

This chain connects TRBV6-1 to TRBJ2-2, with 7 bases identical to TRBD1. V lost 6 bases to trimming and J lost 6 bases; unmatched junction nucleotides: 4. There are 13 residues in the CDR3. Germline values: CDR1 MNHNS, CDR2 SASEGT. The CDR3 loop is CASSQGDAGELFF. The CDR3 DNA reads as TGTGCCAGCAGCCAGGGGGACGCCGGGGAGCTGTTTTTT.

This clone occurred a few times. The rearrangement uses TRBV6-6 and TRBJ2-7; D unclear. Trimming took 2 bases from V and 2 from J, leaving 7 bases between them. Looked up from germline, CDR1 is MNHNY and CDR2 is SVGAGI (reference sequence). The CDR3 spans 13 residues. The CDR3 here is CASSYLNTYEQYF. CDR3 in DNA: TGTGCCAGCAGTTACCTTAATACCTACGAGCAGTACTTC.

The chain is built from TRBV7-8 and TRBJ2-7; unclear D gene. The CDR3 covers 13 residues. Looked up from germline, CDR1 is SGHVS and CDR2 is FQNEAQ. V gave up 4 bases and J gave up 4 bases, with 11 bases separating them. CDR3 sequence: CASSSRPTYEQYF. The CDR3 DNA is TGTGCCAGCAGCTCAAGACCGACATACGAGCAGTACTTC. Filled out from reference TRBV7-8 and TRBJ2-7, the complete variable domain reads GAGVSQSPRYKVAKRGQDVALRCDPISGHVSLFWYQQALGQGPEFLTYFQNEAQLDKSGLPSDRFFAERPEGSVSTLKIQRTQQEDSAVYLCASSSRPTYEQYFGPGTRLTVT.

This sequence joins TRBV18 and TRBJ1-5, with a tentative D call TRBD1 (6 bases). This CDR3 contains 14 residues. CDR1 KGHSH and CDR2 LQKENI come from the germline V gene. The V end lost 5 bases, the J end lost 1 base, and 9 bases lay between the germline ends. CDR3 region: CASSAQGSNQPQHF. CDR3 in DNA: TGTGCCAGCTCAGCACAGGGAAGCAATCAGCCCCAGCATTTT. Full variable domain (outside the CDR3, taken from reference TRBV18 and TRBJ1-5): NAGVMQNPRHLVRRRGQEARLRCSPMKGHSHVYWYRQLPEEGLKFMVYLQKENIIDESGMPKERFSAEFPKEGPSILRIQQVVRGDSAAYFCASSAQGSNQPQHFGDGTRLSIL.

The chain joins TRBV30 to TRBJ1-6; maybe TRBD1 (6 bases). The germline V gene encodes CDR1 GTSNPN and CDR2 SVGIG (reference sequence). This CDR3 is 13 amino acids long. The ends were cut back, 2 bases at V and 7 bases at J, with 9 bases in the middle. CDR3: CAWSTGQNSPLHF. In nucleotides, the CDR3 is TGTGCCTGGAGTACGGGACAAAATTCACCCCTCCACTTT. The whole variable domain, filled in from reference TRBV30 and TRBJ1-6, reads SQTIHQWPATLVQPVGSPLSLECTVEGTSNPNLYWYRQAAGRGLQLLFYSVGIGQISSEVPQNLSASRPQDRQFILSSKKLLLSDSGFYLCAWSTGQNSPLHFGNGTRLTVT.

The rearrangement uses TRBV28 and TRBJ2-1; D call uncertain. V gave up 8 bases and J gave up 8 bases, with 13 bases separating them. Germline loops: CDR1 MDHEN, CDR2 SYDVKM. The CDR3 spans 12 residues. The CDR3 DNA sequence: TGTGCCAGCCTAACTGTGCCCTATGAGCAGTTCTTC. Translated: CASLTVPYEQFF.

The rearrangement uses TRBV29-1 and TRBJ1-6, with TRBD1 identical over 7 bases. With 6 bases clipped from V and 12 bases from J, the junction kept 8 bases outside the gene matches. CDR1 and CDR2 from the germline V gene are SQVTM and ANQGSEA. The CDR3 is made up of 12 amino acids. CDR3 residues: CSVRDSTEPLHF. The DNA for the CDR3 is TGCAGCGTACGGGACAGCACCGAACCCCTCCACTTT.

The genes are TRBV5-1 and TRBJ1-4; maybe TRBD1 (6 bases). Trimming shortened V by 3 bases and J by 0 bases, and 12 bases separated the two germline ends. Per the germline V gene, CDR1 is SGHRS and CDR2 is YFSETQ. The CDR3 consists of 16 residues. The CDR3 nucleotides are TGCGCCAGCAGCTCCCACAGACAGGCAACTAATGAAAAACTGTTTTTT. Its protein product is CASSSHRQATNEKLFF.

V usage is TRBV7-9 and J usage is TRBJ1-2, with 8 bases fitting TRBD1. The V gene end was trimmed by 1 base and the J gene end by 7 bases; junction bases not matched to a gene: 14. The germline V gene has CDR1 SEHNR and CDR2 FQNEAQ (reference sequence). The CDR3 sequence is 17 residues long. The chain's CDR3 is CASSLVVGTGSNLGYTF. CDR3 nucleotide sequence: TGTGCCAGCAGCTTAGTGGTCGGGACAGGCTCTAATCTTGGCTACACCTTC.

This chain uses TRBV5-1 with TRBJ2-7; TRBD2 matches 11 bases. The V and J ends lost 0 bases and 3 bases, in that order; junction bases with no gene match: 5. Germline lookup yields CDR1 SGHRS and CDR2 YFSETQ. The CDR3 is made up of 16 amino acids. Here the CDR3 DNA reads TGCGCCAGCAGCTTGGGCTCTGGACTAGCGGGCTACGAGCAGTACTTC. It yields the protein CASSLGSGLAGYEQYF.

The rearrangement links TRBV6-5 to TRBJ1-5; possible D gene TRBD1, 6 bases. V lost 6 bases to trimming and J lost 9 bases, with 15 bases between them. Germline lookup yields CDR1 MNHEY and CDR2 SVGAGI. This CDR3 is built from 13 residues. CDR3 sequence (DNA): TGTGCCAGCAGGCTGACAGGAGAGGCGCCCCAGCATTTT. Protein product: CASRLTGEAPQHF.